The 17 T cell receptor beta chains below come from one sample, sequenced in a study of tumor and adjacent non-tumor tissue in lung cancer. The library came from three nested PCR rounds adapted from ARM-PCR protocols. TCRdb ran MiXCR on the multiplex PCR reads and lists one entry per CDR3 protein. The sample carries about 80,000 distinct CDR3 sequences, 80% recorded once. The template was RNA from unsorted bulk tissue. The source material was lung tumor tissue. The receptors stem from a woman aged 45-65 years with non-small cell lung cancer.

This clonotype has a single count. The V call is TRBV20-1, the J call TRBJ1-1; 7 nucleotides line up with TRBD1. CDR3 length: 16 amino acids. Germline lookup yields CDR1 DFQATT and CDR2 SNEGSKA (reference sequence). The J segment lost 3 bases and the V segment lost 4 bases, leaving 14 bases of the junction unmatched. The chain's CDR3 is CSAIGDQGELDTEAFF. In DNA, the CDR3 is TGCAGTGCTATAGGGGACCAGGGGGAGTTAGACACTGAAGCTTTCTTT.

This clonotype was found a few times. The chain uses TRBV20-1 and TRBJ2-7, with D possibly TRBD2 on 5 matching bases. The germline V gene encodes CDR1 DFQATT and CDR2 SNEGSKA (reference sequence). CDR3 size: 13 residues. Trimming removed 5 bases from V and 5 bases from J, with 16 bases in between. The CDR3 coding sequence is TGCAGTGCTGGGGAGAGCAGAGGCCACGAGCAGTACTTC. As protein: CSAGESRGHEQYF.

As for this clonotype: Its ends do not fully match the called genes, so a read error is possible. The V gene is TRBV11-2, the J gene TRBJ2-5, with D maybe TRBD2 (7 bases). The germline V gene encodes CDR1 SGHAT and CDR2 FQNNGV. The CDR3 has 14 amino acids. The CDR3 sequence: CASNSGQTREAHYF. The DNA for the CDR3 is TGTGCCAGCAACTCCGGACAGACCCGGGAGGCCCATTACTTC.

Concerning this clonotype: An end of the junction differs from the germline gene, which may be a read error. The chain combines TRBV5-6 with TRBJ2-1; 10 bases are a match to TRBD2. The CDR3 has 15 residues. Germline-derived CDR1 and CDR2 are SGHDT and YYEEEE. The CDR3 loop reads CASSSGLAIYNVQFF. The CDR3, as DNA: TGTGCCAGCAGCTCGGGACTAGCGATCTATAATGTGCAGTTCTTC.

Only one count was recorded for this clonotype. This CDR3 is missing its conserved last phenylalanine or tryptophan, likely due to a read error. This rearrangement joins TRBV20-1 to TRBJ1-6, with a possible D match to TRBD1 (5 bases). V was clipped by 5 bases and J by 12 bases, with 38 bases between them. CDR1 and CDR2 (germline): DFQATT, SNEGSKA (reference sequence). The CDR3 loop spans 20 amino acids. This chain's CDR3 is CSARRVGIVSRAGQGLPLHL. DNA for the CDR3: TGCAGTGCTCGACGGGTTGGGATCGTGTCTCGGGCGGGGCAGGGATTACCCCTCCACTTA.

A remark on this clonotype: One end of the junction varies from germline; a read error may be responsible. The V and J genes are TRBV28 and TRBJ2-3; 7 nucleotides line up with TRBD2. CDR3 length equals 15 residues. Germline-derived CDR1 and CDR2 are MDHEN and SYDVKM. CDR3 bases: TGTGCCAACAAATTTTCCTCACTAGCGACAGATACGCAGTATTTC. It yields the protein CANKFSSLATDTQYF.

This chain joins TRBV20-1 and TRBJ2-3; 10 bases fit TRBD2. Germline CDR1 is DFQATT and CDR2 is SNEGSKA (reference sequence). The CDR3 is 17 residues long. The junction had 16 bases not matched to a gene; V was cut back by 6 bases and J by 4 bases. CDR3 sequence (DNA): TGCAGTGCAGGGAGCCCCGGGACTAGCGTGAGCGCAGATACGCAGTATTTT. Protein: CSAGSPGTSVSADTQYF.

The rearrangement uses TRBV20-1 and TRBJ2-2, with D uncertain. Germline V gives CDR1 DFQATT, CDR2 SNEGSKA (reference sequence). The CDR3 is 13 amino acids. Trimming cost V 1 base and J 8 bases, with 11 bases left between them. CDR3 nucleotides: TGCAGTGCTAGAGTACACCTCGAGGGGGAGCTGTTTTTT. Encoded protein: CSARVHLEGELFF.

The chain has TRBV30 and TRBJ2-2; D gene unclear. V shed 3 bases and J shed 11 bases, with 13 bases lying between them. The length of the CDR3 is 12 residues. Germline-derived CDR1 and CDR2 are GTSNPN and SVGIG (reference sequence). The CDR3 loop reads CAWSATLCELFF. DNA of the CDR3: TGTGCCTGGAGCGCCACCCTCTGTGAGCTGTTTTTT.

A remark on this clonotype: At one of its ends the junction is not consistent with the germline gene, which may arise from a read error. The chain couples TRBV20-1 to TRBJ2-7, with 11 bases matching TRBD2. Germline V gives CDR1 DFQATT, CDR2 SNEGSKA (reference sequence). This CDR3 comprises 15 residues. The CDR3 DNA sequence: TGCATTGCTCAACATAGCGGGAGGGACTCCTACGAGCAGTACTTC. Translated, it gives CIAQHSGRDSYEQYF.

V usage is TRBV20-1 and J usage is TRBJ2-3, with 7 bases matching TRBD2. V was pared by 3 bases and J by 0 bases, with 9 bases of the junction left unmatched. The germline CDR1 and CDR2 sequences are DFQATT and SNEGSKA (reference sequence). This CDR3 region has 16 residues. Here the CDR3 DNA reads TGCAGTGCTAGCCCTATTAACGGGAGGAGCACAGATACGCAGTATTTT. This encodes CSASPINGRSTDTQYF.

Comment on this clonotype: An end of the junction differs from the germline gene, which may be a read error. The chain links TRBV6-5 to TRBJ2-6; D perhaps matches TRBD1 (5 bases). CDR1 is MNHEY and CDR2 is SVGAGI in the germline V gene. CDR3 length equals 16 residues. The CDR3 nucleotides read TGTGCCAGCAGGTATACAGGCTTCTCTGGAGTCAACGTTCTGACTTTC. This gives the protein CASRYTGFSGVNVLTF.

Details on this clonotype: The junction and the germline gene differ at one end; a read error may be behind it. This chain links TRBV6-6 with TRBJ2-2; D gene uncertain. This CDR3 comprises 12 residues. The germline V gene encodes CDR1 MNHNY and CDR2 SVGAGI (reference sequence). The CDR3 sequence is CASTAVAGELFF. CDR3 DNA sequence: TGTGCCAGCACTGCGGTAGCCGGCGAGCTGTTTTTT.

Note on this clonotype: A read error may account for a junction end that differs from germline. The CDR3 DNA is TGTGCCAGCCTTTTAAGTGTGCGGGAGCGGTTCTTC. Translation: CASLLSVRERFF. The chain combines TRBV6-6 with TRBJ2-1; 7 bases agree with TRBD2. This CDR3 spans 12 amino acids. Per the germline V gene, CDR1 is MNHNY and CDR2 is SVGAGI (reference sequence).

This clonotype occurred a few times. The junction does not match germline at one end; this may be a read error. The gene calls are TRBV6-5 and TRBJ1-6, with TRBD1 matching over 8 bases. The CDR3 is 14 residues long. CDR1 MNHEY and CDR2 SVGAGI come from the germline V gene. CDR3 amino acids: CPSRPQGANSPLHF. Written as DNA, the CDR3 is TGTCCCAGCAGACCTCAGGGGGCCAATTCACCCCTCCACTTT.

Points on this clonotype: A read error is likely, as this CDR3 ends without the conserved phenylalanine or tryptophan. This chain joins TRBV13 and TRBJ2-3, with D unresolved. The CDR3 is 14 amino acids. Germline CDR1 is PRHDT and CDR2 is FYEKMQ (reference sequence). In nucleotides, the CDR3 is TGTACCAGCAGCTTTCCGGTAAGAACAGATACGCAGTATATT. Protein: CTSSFPVRTDTQYI.

Concerning this clonotype itself: The junction does not match germline at one end; this may be a read error. This chain links TRBV20-1 with TRBJ2-7; D may be TRBD2 (5 bases). This CDR3 contains 16 residues. CDR1 is DFQATT and CDR2 is SNEGSKA in the germline V gene (reference sequence). CDR3 DNA sequence: TGCAGTGCTAGAGACCAAAGGGCGGACTGCTCCTACGGGCAGTACTTC. It encodes CSARDQRADCSYGQYF.